This T cell receptor (beta chain) was recovered during a study of blood T cells in healthy people across ages. The authors ran a second PCR of about 6 to 11 cycles using a sample-barcoded 5' primer and a J-beta primer mix. MiXCR, applied by TCRdb to the 5' RACE reads, yields one record per CDR3 protein. The sample shows 1,500,000 or so distinct CDR3 sequences, roughly 43% of them seen only once. Russia was home to the donors, healthy Caucasian individuals aged 6 to 90. Of note for this clonotype: Its target is unknown.

Notes on the study in general: Changes seen in expanded clonotypes were possibly confounded by donor CMV status left unknown.

V was clipped by 2 bases and J by 6 bases, with 10 bases between them. The CDR3 consists of 12 residues. Germline-derived CDR1 and CDR2 are SQVTM and ANQGSEA. The chain carries TRBV29-1 and TRBJ1-2; tentatively, D is TRBD1 (5 bases). The TCR comes from a woman aged 18-29 years in good health. The sample taken for sequencing was blood. The CDR3 loop reads CSVELQGHGYTF. CDR3 DNA sequence: TGCAGCGTTGAACTTCAGGGCCATGGCTACACCTTC.